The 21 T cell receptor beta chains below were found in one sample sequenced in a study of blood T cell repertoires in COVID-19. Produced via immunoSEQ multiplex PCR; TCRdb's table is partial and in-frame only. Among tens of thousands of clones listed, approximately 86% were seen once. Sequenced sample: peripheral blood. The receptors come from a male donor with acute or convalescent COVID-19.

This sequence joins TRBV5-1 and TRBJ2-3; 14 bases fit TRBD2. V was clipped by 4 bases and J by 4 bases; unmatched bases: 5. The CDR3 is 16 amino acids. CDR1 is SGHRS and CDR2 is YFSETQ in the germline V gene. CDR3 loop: CASSASTSGGADTQYF. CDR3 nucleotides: TGCGCCAGCAGCGCCTCGACTAGCGGGGGGGCAGATACGCAGTATTTT.

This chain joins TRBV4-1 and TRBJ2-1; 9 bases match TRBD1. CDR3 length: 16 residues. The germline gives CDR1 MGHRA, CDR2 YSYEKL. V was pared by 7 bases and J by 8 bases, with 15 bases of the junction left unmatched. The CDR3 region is CASTPREQGAIDEQFF. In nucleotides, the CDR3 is TGCGCCAGCACCCCCCGGGAACAGGGGGCTATCGATGAGCAGTTCTTC.

This CDR3 reads CASSLGRDQGYTF. CDR3 bases: TGTGCCAGCAGTTTAGGCCGGGATCAAGGCTACACCTTC. V gene TRBV27 combines with J gene TRBJ1-2, with D unclear. The V end was cut by 2 bases, the J end by 8 bases, with 12 bases between. Germline V lookup: CDR1 MNHEY, CDR2 SMNVEV (reference sequence). The CDR3 length is 13 residues.

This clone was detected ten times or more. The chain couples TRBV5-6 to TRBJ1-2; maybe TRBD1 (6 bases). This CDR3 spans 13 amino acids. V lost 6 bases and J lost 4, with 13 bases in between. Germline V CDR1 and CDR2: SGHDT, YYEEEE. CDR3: CASTKDSFYGYTF. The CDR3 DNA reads TGTGCCAGCACCAAGGACAGTTTCTATGGCTACACCTTC.

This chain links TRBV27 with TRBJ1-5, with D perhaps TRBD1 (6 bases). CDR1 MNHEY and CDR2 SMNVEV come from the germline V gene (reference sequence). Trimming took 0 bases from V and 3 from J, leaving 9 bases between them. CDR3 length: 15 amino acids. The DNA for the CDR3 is TGTGCCAGCAGTTTATCAGGGGGTACCAATCAGCCCCAGCATTTT. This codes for CASSLSGGTNQPQHF.

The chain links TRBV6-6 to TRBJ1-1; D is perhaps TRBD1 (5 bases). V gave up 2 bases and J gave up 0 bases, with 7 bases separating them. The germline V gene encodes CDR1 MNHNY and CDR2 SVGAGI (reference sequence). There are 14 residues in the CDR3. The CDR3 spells CASSYQGLNTEAFF. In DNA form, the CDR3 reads TGTGCCAGCAGTTACCAGGGCTTGAACACTGAAGCTTTCTTT.

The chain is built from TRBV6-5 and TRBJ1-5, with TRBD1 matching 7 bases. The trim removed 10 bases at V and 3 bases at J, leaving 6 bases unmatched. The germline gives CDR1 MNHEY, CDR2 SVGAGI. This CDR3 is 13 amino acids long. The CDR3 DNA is TGTGCCACAGCCAGGGGGTCCAATCAGCCCCAGCATTTT. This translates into CATARGSNQPQHF.

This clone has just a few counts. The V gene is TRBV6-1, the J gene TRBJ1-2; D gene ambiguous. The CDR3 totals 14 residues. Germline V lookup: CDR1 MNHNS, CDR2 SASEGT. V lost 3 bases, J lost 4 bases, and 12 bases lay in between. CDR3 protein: CASSEPGAGYGYTF. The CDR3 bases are TGTGCCAGCAGTGAGCCGGGTGCGGGCTATGGCTACACCTTC.

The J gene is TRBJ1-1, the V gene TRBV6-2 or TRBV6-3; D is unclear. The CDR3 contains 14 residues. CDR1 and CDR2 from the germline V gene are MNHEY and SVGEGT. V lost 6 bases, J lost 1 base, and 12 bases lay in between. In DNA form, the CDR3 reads TGTGCCAGCAGCCCCGCCCGGGGGAACACTGAAGCTTTCTTT. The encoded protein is CASSPARGNTEAFF.

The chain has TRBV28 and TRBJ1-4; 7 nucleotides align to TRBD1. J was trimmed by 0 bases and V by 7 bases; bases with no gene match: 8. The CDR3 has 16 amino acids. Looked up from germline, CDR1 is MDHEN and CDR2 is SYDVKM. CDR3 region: CASTREGTATNEKLFF. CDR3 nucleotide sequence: TGTGCCAGCACCCGCGAGGGGACAGCAACTAATGAAAAACTGTTTTTT.

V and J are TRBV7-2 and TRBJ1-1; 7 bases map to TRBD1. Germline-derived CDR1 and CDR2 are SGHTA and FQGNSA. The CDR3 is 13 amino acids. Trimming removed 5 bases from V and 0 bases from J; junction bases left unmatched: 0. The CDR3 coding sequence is TGTGCCAGCAGCGACAGGGTGAACACTGAAGCTTTCTTT. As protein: CASSDRVNTEAFF.

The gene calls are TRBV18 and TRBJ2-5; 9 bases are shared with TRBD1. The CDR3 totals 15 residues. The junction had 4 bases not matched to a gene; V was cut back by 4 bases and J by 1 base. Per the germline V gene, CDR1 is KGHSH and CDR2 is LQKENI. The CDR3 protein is CASSHRDRAQETQYF. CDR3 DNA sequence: TGTGCCAGCTCACACCGGGACAGGGCCCAAGAGACCCAGTACTTC.

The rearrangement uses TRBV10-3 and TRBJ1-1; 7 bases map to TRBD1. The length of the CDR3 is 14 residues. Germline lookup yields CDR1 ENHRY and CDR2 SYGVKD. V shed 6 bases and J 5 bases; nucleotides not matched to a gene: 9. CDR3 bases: TGTGCCATCAGCACAGGGGAAGGAAAAACTGAAGCTTTCTTT. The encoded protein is CAISTGEGKTEAFF.

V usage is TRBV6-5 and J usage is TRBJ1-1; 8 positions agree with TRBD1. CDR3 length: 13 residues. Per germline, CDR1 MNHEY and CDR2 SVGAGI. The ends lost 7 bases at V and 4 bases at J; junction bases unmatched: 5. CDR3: CASIGQGGTEAFF. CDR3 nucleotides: TGTGCCAGCATTGGACAGGGAGGCACTGAAGCTTTCTTT.

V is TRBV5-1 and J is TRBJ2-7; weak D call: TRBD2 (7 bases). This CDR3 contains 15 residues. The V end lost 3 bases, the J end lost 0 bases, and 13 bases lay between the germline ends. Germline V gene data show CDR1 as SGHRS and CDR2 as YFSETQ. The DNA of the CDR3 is TGCGCCAGCAGCTCTGTGGCGGGGGCCTCCTACGAGCAGTACTTC. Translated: CASSSVAGASYEQYF.

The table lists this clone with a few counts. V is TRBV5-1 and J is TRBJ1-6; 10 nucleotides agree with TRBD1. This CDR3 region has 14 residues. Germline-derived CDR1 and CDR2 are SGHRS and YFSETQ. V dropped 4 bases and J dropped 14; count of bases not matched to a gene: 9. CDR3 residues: CASSAGTGDWALHF. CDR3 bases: TGCGCCAGCAGCGCCGGGACAGGGGATTGGGCCCTCCACTTT.

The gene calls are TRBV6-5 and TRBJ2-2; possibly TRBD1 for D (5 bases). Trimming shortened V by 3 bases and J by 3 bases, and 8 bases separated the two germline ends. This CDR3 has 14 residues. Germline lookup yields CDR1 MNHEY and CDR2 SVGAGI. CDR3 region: CASSYETDTGELFF. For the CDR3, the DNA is TGTGCCAGCAGTTATGAGACAGACACCGGGGAGCTGTTTTTT.

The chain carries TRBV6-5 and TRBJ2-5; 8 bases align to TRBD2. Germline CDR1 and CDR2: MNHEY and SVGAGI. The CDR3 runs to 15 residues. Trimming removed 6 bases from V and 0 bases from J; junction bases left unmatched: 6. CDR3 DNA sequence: TGTGCCAGCAGAACAACGGGGGGGAACCAAGAGACCCAGTACTTC. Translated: CASRTTGGNQETQYF.

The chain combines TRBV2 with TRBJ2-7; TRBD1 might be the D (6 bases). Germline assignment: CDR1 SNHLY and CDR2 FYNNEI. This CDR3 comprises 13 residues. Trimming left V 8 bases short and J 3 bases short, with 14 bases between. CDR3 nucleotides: TGTGCCAGCCGAATCAGGGGCCTCTACGAGCAGTACTTC. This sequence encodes CASRIRGLYEQYF.

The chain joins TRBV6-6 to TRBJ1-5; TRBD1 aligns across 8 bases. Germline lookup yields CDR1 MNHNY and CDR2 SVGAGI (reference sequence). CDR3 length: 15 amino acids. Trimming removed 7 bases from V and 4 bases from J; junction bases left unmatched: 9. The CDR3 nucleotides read TGTGCCAGCACAGCCGGGACAGGAATGAATCAGCCCCAGCATTTT. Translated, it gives CASTAGTGMNQPQHF.

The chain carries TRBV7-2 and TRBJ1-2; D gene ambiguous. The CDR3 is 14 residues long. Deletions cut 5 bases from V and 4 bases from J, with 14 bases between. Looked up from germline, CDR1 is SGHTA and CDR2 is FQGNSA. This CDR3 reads CASSLLERAYGYTF. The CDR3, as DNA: TGTGCCAGCAGCCTCTTAGAGCGGGCCTATGGCTACACCTTC.